The next 27 T cell receptor beta chains were all read from a single sample in a study of cytomegalovirus exposure and HLA in healthy donors. Researchers ran the PCR with 60 Vbeta and 13 Jbeta primers. Clones were read by immunoSEQ multiplex PCR, and TCRdb kept only the in-frame ones, dropping some. The repertoire holds 110,000 to 150,000 clones, with 77% as singletons. Material: PBMCs. The source is a male donor in good health and CMV-seronegative.

This clone has a handful of counts. This sequence joins TRBV11-2 and TRBJ2-5; D perhaps matches TRBD1 (5 bases). Germline loops: CDR1 SGHAT, CDR2 FQNNGV. V was pared by 3 bases and J by 5 bases, with 13 bases between. The CDR3 is 14 amino acids. The CDR3 is CASSFRWGGETQYF. The DNA for the CDR3 is TGTGCCAGCAGCTTTCGATGGGGCGGTGAGACCCAGTACTTC. The variable domain in full, completed from reference TRBV11-2 and TRBJ2-5, reads EAGVAQSPRYKIIEKRQSVAFWCNPISGHATLYWYQQILGQGPKLLIQFQNNGVVDDSQLPKDRFSAERLKGVDSTLKIQPAKLEDSAVYLCASSFRWGGETQYFGPGTRLLVL.

The rearrangement uses TRBV7-9 and TRBJ2-2; a weak D match, TRBD1 (6 bases). The CDR3 length is 16 residues. The germline gives CDR1 SEHNR, CDR2 FQNEAQ (reference sequence). With 5 bases removed from V and 3 bases from J, the gap between germline ends came to 16 bases. The CDR3 DNA follows: TGTGCCAGCAGCCCGGGCAGGGGCATTTACACCGGGGAGCTGTTTTTT. Encoded protein: CASSPGRGIYTGELFF.

This rearrangement joins TRBV7-9 to TRBJ2-3, with a tentative D call TRBD1 (5 bases). V gave up 4 bases and J gave up 3 bases, with 8 bases separating them. Germline CDR1 reads SEHNR; CDR2 reads FQNEAQ (reference sequence). This CDR3 region has 13 residues. CDR3 DNA sequence: TGTGCCAGCAGCTGGAAGGGGACAGATACGCAGTATTTT. Encoded protein: CASSWKGTDTQYF.

The sample holds a few counts of this clone. This sequence joins TRBV4-3 and TRBJ2-3, with unresolved D. Per the germline V gene, CDR1 is LGHNA and CDR2 is YSLEER. The length of the CDR3 is 17 residues. Trimming pared 0 bases from V and 2 bases from J, leaving 15 bases between. The CDR3 bases are TGCGCCAGCAGCCAAGATCGTTCAGAATTTTTCACAGATACGCAGTATTTT. Translating it yields CASSQDRSEFFTDTQYF.

V is TRBV5-1 and J is TRBJ2-5; tentative D call: TRBD1 (6 bases). The ends were cut back, 0 bases at V and 2 bases at J, with 11 bases in the middle. The CDR3 loop spans 15 amino acids. Germline lookup yields CDR1 SGHRS and CDR2 YFSETQ. CDR3 loop: CASSLAGVNQETQYF. The CDR3 nucleotides read TGCGCCAGCAGCTTGGCAGGGGTCAATCAAGAGACCCAGTACTTC.

This clone was picked up one time. This chain joins TRBV6-6 and TRBJ2-5; no clear D. The V gene lost 4 bases and the J gene lost 5 bases, with 17 bases spanning the gap. This CDR3 has 15 amino acids. The germline V gene has CDR1 MNHNY and CDR2 SVGAGI (reference sequence). DNA for the CDR3: TGTGCCAGCAGTTCCGGCAGGCCTGCCCTGGAGACCCAGTACTTC. Protein: CASSSGRPALETQYF.

This chain links TRBV5-8 with TRBJ2-7; D is perhaps TRBD2 (5 bases). V lost 1 base to trimming and J lost 4 bases, with 12 bases between them. Germline values: CDR1 SGHTS, CDR2 YDEGEE. CDR3 length: 14 residues. CDR3 loop: CASSLNGVSYEQYF. The CDR3 DNA reads TGTGCCAGCAGCTTGAACGGGGTTTCGTACGAGCAGTACTTC.

The chain carries TRBV6-5 and TRBJ1-1; 10 bases align to TRBD1. V gave up 6 bases and J gave up 4 bases; unmatched junction bases: 8. The germline V gene has CDR1 MNHEY and CDR2 SVGAGI. This CDR3 is built from 15 residues. The DNA of the CDR3 is TGTGCCAGCAGGGGGGACAGGGGTATTTTCACTGAAGCTTTCTTT. This sequence encodes CASRGDRGIFTEAFF.

The chain couples TRBV28 to TRBJ2-5; D is ambiguous. The ends were cut back, 2 bases at V and 1 base at J, with 5 bases in the middle. The V gene's germline CDR1 is MDHEN and CDR2 SYDVKM. The CDR3 extends over 13 amino acids. The CDR3 protein is CASSLAVQETQYF. CDR3 nucleotides: TGTGCCAGCAGTTTAGCGGTCCAAGAGACCCAGTACTTC.

The V and J genes are TRBV4-1 and TRBJ2-1; D is possibly TRBD2 (6 bases). Per germline, CDR1 MGHRA and CDR2 YSYEKL. The CDR3 contains 13 residues. V lost 1 base to trimming and J lost 9 bases, with 10 bases between them. This CDR3 is CASSQGGEFEQFF. DNA for the CDR3: TGCGCCAGCAGCCAAGGGGGGGAATTTGAGCAGTTCTTC.

This chain uses TRBV7-2 with TRBJ1-1; D unclear. CDR1 and CDR2 from the germline V gene are SGHTA and FQGNSA. V gave up 4 bases and J gave up 1 base, with 7 bases separating them. The CDR3 contains 13 residues. CDR3 protein: CASSSGKNTEAFF. The CDR3 DNA follows: TGTGCCAGCAGCTCCGGGAAGAACACTGAAGCTTTCTTT.

V gene TRBV4-3 combines with J gene TRBJ1-2, with D perhaps matching TRBD1 (5 bases). Germline loops: CDR1 LGHNA, CDR2 YSLEER. V was pared by 0 bases and J by 2 bases, with 10 bases between. The CDR3 covers 15 residues. Here the CDR3 reads CASSQDPTVNYGYTF. The CDR3 DNA reads TGCGCCAGCAGCCAAGACCCGACAGTGAACTATGGCTACACCTTC.

The rearrangement joins TRBV7-2 to TRBJ2-3; the D gene is possibly TRBD2 (6 bases). The V gene's germline CDR1 is SGHTA and CDR2 FQGNSA. The CDR3 has 15 residues. The V and J ends lost 5 bases and 5 bases respectively, with 17 bases between them. The CDR3 protein is CASSRAGRTKDTQYF. The CDR3 DNA follows: TGTGCCAGCAGCCGGGCGGGACGGACAAAAGATACGCAGTATTTT.

The chain combines TRBV5-1 with TRBJ2-5; 11 bases align to TRBD2. This CDR3 is 17 amino acids long. Germline CDR1 reads SGHRS; CDR2 reads YFSETQ. The ends lost 2 bases at V and 1 base at J; junction bases unmatched: 7. Written as DNA, the CDR3 is TGCGCCAGCAGCTTAGGGACTAGCGGAAAGCCCCAAGAGACCCAGTACTTC. Amino acid sequence: CASSLGTSGKPQETQYF.

The V and J genes are TRBV10-3 and TRBJ2-7; 10 positions agree with TRBD2. The V segment lost 3 bases and the J segment 4 bases; nucleotides outside the gene matches: 12. This CDR3 is built from 17 residues. Per germline, CDR1 ENHRY and CDR2 SYGVKD. In DNA form, the CDR3 reads TGTGCCATCAGTGATCTTTTAGGCGGTAGCGGGGGGTACGAGCAGTACTTC. Residues: CAISDLLGGSGGYEQYF.

This rearrangement joins TRBV6-5 to TRBJ2-7; D unresolved. Germline-derived CDR1 and CDR2 are MNHEY and SVGAGI. This CDR3 has 14 residues. Trimming cost V 6 bases and J 0 bases, with 12 bases left between them. The CDR3 DNA reads as TGTGCCAGCAGACCGACGACGGGCTCCTACGAGCAGTACTTC. Its translation: CASRPTTGSYEQYF.

The genes are TRBV27 and TRBJ1-2; no clear D gene. V was pared by 5 bases and J by 12 bases, with 19 bases between. This CDR3 spans 13 amino acids. Per germline, CDR1 MNHEY and CDR2 SMNVEV (reference sequence). CDR3 DNA sequence: TGTGCCAGCAGTCCCCGGGAGGTGACGAAGCACACCTTC. Encoded protein: CASSPREVTKHTF.

This clone was observed a few times. The chain uses TRBV5-4 and TRBJ2-5, with TRBD1 matching 10 bases. CDR3 length equals 15 residues. Trimming took 5 bases from V and 2 from J; bases not matched to a gene: 6. Per germline, CDR1 SGHNT and CDR2 YYREEE (reference sequence). The CDR3 protein is CASSPDRGRQETQYF. CDR3 nucleotides: TGTGCCAGCAGTCCTGACAGGGGGCGACAAGAGACCCAGTACTTC.

The chain carries TRBV7-2 and TRBJ1-1; a possible D gene is TRBD1 (6 bases). V lost 5 bases and J lost 1, with 14 bases in between. Germline V gene sequence: CDR1 SGHTA, CDR2 FQGNSA. The CDR3 length is 15 residues. The CDR3 here is CASSRTGTPNTEAFF. In nucleotides, the CDR3 is TGTGCCAGCAGCCGGACCGGGACACCGAACACTGAAGCTTTCTTT.

The rearrangement uses TRBV5-5 and TRBJ1-2; 7 bases line up with TRBD1. Germline trimming cut 1 base from V and 0 bases from J; bases unmatched to any gene: 0. This CDR3 comprises 14 residues. The V gene's germline CDR1 is SGHKS and CDR2 YYEKEE (reference sequence). In DNA form, the CDR3 reads TGTGCCAGCAGCTTGCAGGGGGCTAACTATGGCTACACCTTC. Translation: CASSLQGANYGYTF.

This clone has only a few counts. The CDR3 DNA reads as TGTGCCAGCAGCTCGCCAGAGGGGGCTGAAGCTTTCTTT. It is translated as CASSSPEGAEAFF. The genes are TRBV13 and TRBJ1-1; D is possibly TRBD1 (6 bases). V lost 4 bases, J lost 6 bases, and 12 bases lay in between. This CDR3 has 13 residues. Germline CDR1 is PRHDT and CDR2 is FYEKMQ (reference sequence).

The rearrangement uses TRBV9 and TRBJ2-7; D may be TRBD1 (6 bases). V lost 4 bases to trimming and J lost 6 bases, with 14 bases between them. This CDR3 is built from 13 residues. CDR1 and CDR2 (germline): SGDLS, YYNGEE. This chain's CDR3 is CASSTQTGSEQYF. As DNA, the CDR3 is TGTGCCAGCAGCACCCAAACAGGGAGCGAGCAGTACTTC.

The chain joins TRBV7-9 to TRBJ2-5; D possibly corresponds to TRBD2 (6 bases). Between the trimmed V and J ends, which lost 1 base and 4 bases, there was a span of 10 bases. Germline CDR1 SEHNR, CDR2 FQNEAQ (reference sequence). This CDR3 has 14 residues. CDR3 coding DNA: TGTGCCAGCAGCTTAGAGTGGGGAGGAGAGACCCAGTACTTC. This gives the protein CASSLEWGGETQYF.

The chain recombines TRBV7-9 with TRBJ1-1; 7 nucleotides align to TRBD1. Germline assignment: CDR1 SEHNR and CDR2 FQNEAQ (reference sequence). The junction had 11 bases not matched to a gene; V was cut back by 6 bases and J by 4 bases. CDR3 size: 15 residues. The CDR3 reads CASRYQGGFGTEAFF. CDR3 DNA: TGTGCCAGCAGATACCAAGGGGGCTTCGGCACTGAAGCTTTCTTT.

This clone was detected once. This chain links TRBV5-4 with TRBJ2-1; 10 positions match TRBD2. Germline trimming cut 2 bases from V and 4 bases from J; bases unmatched to any gene: 9. CDR1 and CDR2 (germline): SGHNT, YYREEE (reference sequence). This CDR3 spans 17 amino acids. This CDR3 is CASSFKRGGVRYNEQFF. The DNA of the CDR3 is TGTGCCAGCAGCTTCAAGCGGGGGGGCGTAAGGTACAATGAGCAGTTCTTC.

The V call is TRBV7-2, the J call TRBJ2-3; 11 bases are shared with TRBD1. The germline CDR1 and CDR2 sequences are SGHTA and FQGNSA. CDR3 size: 17 residues. Trimming took 1 base from V and 4 from J; bases not matched to a gene: 7. CDR3 sequence reads: CASSLDGTGGSADTQYF. The CDR3 bases are TGTGCCAGCAGCTTAGATGGGACAGGGGGTTCCGCAGATACGCAGTATTTT.

In this sample, this clone turned up a few times. The CDR3, as DNA: TGCGCCAGCAGCCAAGAGGGGGGGCGGCATTGGGAGCAGTACTTC. This translates into CASSQEGGRHWEQYF. This sequence joins TRBV4-1 and TRBJ2-7, with D perhaps TRBD2 (7 bases). Trimming took off 0 bases at V and 7 bases at J, with 16 bases between the two ends. CDR1 is MGHRA, CDR2 YSYEKL, per germline. The CDR3 runs to 15 residues.